The 23 T cell receptor beta chains below all came from one sample that was sequenced in a study of T-cell memory formation after mild COVID-19. TCRdb processed the 5' RACE reads anew with MiXCR; each CDR3 protein has one entry. The sample lists some 150,000 distinct CDR3 sequences, less than 25% occurring once. Sequenced input: PBMCs or a T cell subset sorted from them (not recorded which). Receptors originate from an adult woman who had mild COVID-19 (a few samples of this study predate the infection). Cell type and time point are not known.

The chain combines TRBV21-1 with TRBJ2-7. TRBV21-1 is shown as a pseudogene. This CDR3 has 14 amino acids. In DNA, the CDR3 is TGTGCCAGCAGCAAAGCTGGTGGGTCCCACGAGCAGTATTTC. This gives the protein CASSKAGGSHEQYF.

This clonotype was seen more than once but under ten times. V and J are TRBV9 and TRBJ2-7; 8 bases line up with TRBD1. The CDR3 is 15 amino acids. Trimming took 0 bases from V and 1 from J; bases not matched to a gene: 3. The germline gives CDR1 SGDLS, CDR2 YYNGEE. The CDR3 DNA is TGTGCCAGCAGCGTAGGGAGGACAGGGTCCTACGAGCAGTACTTC. Translated, it gives CASSVGRTGSYEQYF.

This chain uses TRBV5-1 with TRBJ2-7; 8 nucleotides align to TRBD1. This CDR3 has 14 residues. Germline CDR1 reads SGHRS; CDR2 reads YFSETQ. V trimming: 5 bases; J trimming: 3 bases; junction bases outside the gene matches: 7. The CDR3 here is CASSLYRGFYEQYF. Written as DNA, the CDR3 is TGCGCCAGCAGTTTGTACAGGGGGTTCTACGAGCAGTACTTC. Supplemented by reference TRBV5-1 and TRBJ2-7, the full variable domain reads KAGVTQTPRYLIKTRGQQVTLSCSPISGHRSVSWYQQTPGQGLQFLFEYFSETQRNKGNFPGRFSGRQFSNSRSEMNVSTLELGDSALYLCASSLYRGFYEQYFGPGTRLTVT.

The chain employs TRBV7-9 and TRBJ1-1, with 11 positions matching TRBD1. CDR3 length: 17 amino acids. Germline V gives CDR1 SEHNR, CDR2 FQNEAQ (reference sequence). Trimming cost V 6 bases and J 0 bases; bases outside gene matches: 9. The CDR3 bases are TGTGCCAGCAGACCTCCGGGACAGGGGGAGATGAACACTGAAGCTTTCTTT. Translation gives CASRPPGQGEMNTEAFF.

The chain links TRBV9 to TRBJ2-1; D is possibly TRBD1 (5 bases). This CDR3 comprises 15 residues. The V gene lost 3 bases and the J gene lost 8 bases, with 18 bases spanning the gap. Germline assignment: CDR1 SGDLS and CDR2 YYNGEE. The CDR3 reads CASSGDSPRAYEQFF. CDR3 DNA sequence: TGTGCCAGCAGCGGAGACAGTCCCCGGGCGTATGAGCAGTTCTTC.

The V and J genes are TRBV24-1 and TRBJ2-3; a possible D gene is TRBD2 (6 bases). This CDR3 region has 15 residues. Per germline, CDR1 KGHDR and CDR2 SFDVKD. The V gene lost 6 bases and the J gene lost 2 bases, with 14 bases spanning the gap. DNA for the CDR3: TGTGCCACCAGTCAGGAGGCGGGAAACACAGATACGCAGTATTTT. Translation: CATSQEAGNTDTQYF.

In its sample, this clonotype was seen a few times. The rearrangement joins TRBV7-2 to TRBJ2-1; D perhaps matches TRBD1 (6 bases). This CDR3 region has 19 residues. V was cut by 4 bases and J by 0 bases, with 22 bases left in between. CDR1 is SGHTA, CDR2 FQGNSA, per germline. CDR3 region: CASSSLPPTGIRSYNEQFF. In DNA form, the CDR3 reads TGTGCCAGCAGCTCCCTACCTCCGACAGGAATTCGCTCCTACAATGAGCAGTTCTTC. The full variable domain, rest sourced from reference TRBV7-2 and TRBJ2-1, is GAGVSQSPSNKVTEKGKDVELRCDPISGHTALYWYRQSLGQGLEFLIYFQGNSAPDKSGLPSDRFSAERTGGSVSTLTIQRTQQEDSAVYLCASSSLPPTGIRSYNEQFFGPGTRLTVL.

J is TRBJ1-1 and V is TRBV7-9, with D unclear. There are 13 residues in the CDR3. V lost 0 bases and J 10 bases, leaving 12 bases between the germline ends. Germline V gives CDR1 SEHNR, CDR2 FQNEAQ (reference sequence). In nucleotides, the CDR3 is TGTGCCAGCAGCTTAGCAACTGGGGTTGGAGCTTTCTTT. It yields the protein CASSLATGVGAFF.

The chain is built from TRBV7-9 and TRBJ2-1, with 8 bases fitting TRBD2. The germline V gene has CDR1 SEHNR and CDR2 FQNEAQ (reference sequence). Trimming at V came to 2 bases and at J to 5 bases, leaving 11 bases not matched to a gene. CDR3 length: 17 residues. CDR3 protein: CASSLTGWGLEDNEQFF. The CDR3 DNA sequence: TGTGCCAGCAGCTTAACGGGGTGGGGACTAGAGGACAATGAGCAGTTCTTC. Full variable domain (remainder filled in from reference TRBV7-9 and TRBJ2-1): DTGVSQNPRHKITKRGQNVTFRCDPISEHNRLYWYRQTLGQGPEFLTYFQNEAQLEKSRLLSDRFSAERPKGSFSTLEIQRTEQGDSAMYLCASSLTGWGLEDNEQFFGPGTRLTVL.

The CDR3 DNA reads TGCGCCAGCATAGCGGGAGAAGGGCATGAGCAGTTCTTC. Residues: CASIAGEGHEQFF. The chain recombines TRBV10-2 with TRBJ2-1, with 9 bases matching TRBD2. After removal of 7 bases from V and 8 bases from J, the junction contained 6 bases not matched to a gene. The CDR3 runs 13 residues. Germline CDR1 and CDR2: WSHSY and SAAADI.

This clonotype was counted a few times. This sequence joins TRBV30 and TRBJ2-7; no reliable D call. CDR1 GTSNPN and CDR2 SVGIG come from the germline V gene (reference sequence). Trimming left V 4 bases short and J 4 bases short, with 8 bases between. The CDR3 covers 11 residues. CDR3 sequence: CAWTDKYEQYF. The CDR3 DNA follows: TGTGCCTGGACAGATAAATACGAGCAGTACTTC.

This chain uses TRBV5-1 with TRBJ2-3; D ambiguous. CDR1 is SGHRS, CDR2 YFSETQ, per germline. Deletions cut 1 base from V and 0 bases from J, with 12 bases between. CDR3 length: 16 residues. CDR3 bases: TGCGCCAGCAGCTTGTATTACAGCTCTAGCACAGATACGCAGTATTTT. Protein product: CASSLYYSSSTDTQYF.

In its sample, this clonotype was seen a few times. The chain carries TRBV6-5 and TRBJ1-6; 7 bases align to TRBD1. Trimming removed 6 bases from V and 9 bases from J; junction bases left unmatched: 5. Germline CDR1 and CDR2: MNHEY and SVGAGI. The CDR3 contains 13 residues. This CDR3 reads CASSEGTVSPLHF. In nucleotides, the CDR3 is TGTGCCAGCAGCGAAGGGACAGTTTCACCCCTCCACTTT.

V and J are TRBV2 and TRBJ2-7, with D perhaps TRBD1 or TRBD2 (5 bases each). Trimming cost V 7 bases and J 4 bases, with 14 bases left between them. The CDR3 is 13 amino acids. Germline CDR1 SNHLY, CDR2 FYNNEI. CDR3 nucleotides: TGTGCCAGCACCGAGGGTTGGGGGTACGAGCAGTACTTC. The encoded protein is CASTEGWGYEQYF. Variable domain in full (rest from reference TRBV2 and TRBJ2-7): EPEVTQTPSHQVTQMGQEVILRCVPISNHLYFYWYRQILGQKVEFLVSFYNNEISEKSEIFDDQFSVERPDGSNFTLKIRSTKLEDSAMYFCASTEGWGYEQYFGPGTRLTVT.

J is TRBJ2-3 and V is TRBV9; a weak D match, TRBD2 (7 bases). The CDR3 runs to 15 residues. The V gene's germline CDR1 is SGDLS and CDR2 YYNGEE. V was shortened by 0 bases and J by 6 bases, with 14 bases between the two germline ends. For the CDR3, the DNA is TGTGCCAGCAGCGTAGCGGGGGGCCGGAGGGATACGCAGTATTTT. Amino acid sequence: CASSVAGGRRDTQYF.

CDR3 loop: CASSHTDGGGNEQFF. Here the CDR3 DNA reads TGTGCCAGCAGCCACACCGACGGGGGGGGAAATGAGCAGTTCTTC. The chain joins TRBV9 to TRBJ2-1; 8 bases fit TRBD2. Germline CDR1 is SGDLS and CDR2 is YYNGEE. The trim removed 4 bases at V and 7 bases at J, leaving 10 bases unmatched. CDR3 length: 15 amino acids.

With regard to this clonotype: The junction departs from germline at one end; a sequencing error may be responsible. The CDR3, as DNA: TGCGCCAGCAGCCAAGTTGCGATGGAGGGGGTTTCGCACTTC. Its translation: CASSQVAMEGVSHF. This sequence joins TRBV4-1 and TRBJ2-7; D may match TRBD1 or TRBD2 (6 bases each). Germline V gene data show CDR1 as MGHRA and CDR2 as YSYEKL. CDR3 size: 14 residues.

This clonotype was counted between two and nine times. The V and J genes are TRBV6-5 and TRBJ1-3, with 10 nucleotides matching TRBD1. V dropped 2 bases and J dropped 0; count of bases not matched to a gene: 10. The CDR3 has 19 amino acids. Looked up from germline, CDR1 is MNHEY and CDR2 is SVGAGI. The DNA of the CDR3 is TGTGCCAGCAGTTACATAGGGACAGGGGTTCGGAGCTCTGGAAACACCATATATTTT. Translated: CASSYIGTGVRSSGNTIYF.

The chain uses TRBV7-9 and TRBJ1-1; D unresolved. Germline V CDR1 and CDR2: SEHNR, FQNEAQ (reference sequence). The CDR3 consists of 14 residues. Trimming shortened V by 3 bases and J by 11 bases, and 19 bases separated the two germline ends. CDR3 amino acids: CASSFQPAGPLAFF. CDR3 bases: TGTGCCAGCAGCTTTCAACCCGCCGGGCCCCTGGCTTTCTTT.

J is TRBJ2-7 and V is TRBV29-1, with D uncertain. The CDR3 consists of 11 residues. CDR1 SQVTM and CDR2 ANQGSEA come from the germline V gene. V was pared by 3 bases and J by 4 bases, with 7 bases between. This chain's CDR3 is CSVDVGYEQYF. The CDR3 DNA reads as TGCAGCGTTGATGTGGGGTACGAGCAGTACTTC.

V gene TRBV7-6 combines with J gene TRBJ1-2; D is uncertain. Germline V lookup: CDR1 SGHVS, CDR2 FNYEAQ. This CDR3 has 12 residues. The germline V and J ends were trimmed by 5 bases and 8 bases, with 12 bases remaining between them. For the CDR3, the DNA is TGTGCCAGCAGCCCGGAAGGCTGGGGCTACACCTTC. Protein: CASSPEGWGYTF.

The V and J genes are TRBV7-8 and TRBJ2-5, with 9 bases fitting TRBD2. The germline V gene has CDR1 SGHVS and CDR2 FQNEAQ. This CDR3 comprises 14 residues. Trimming at V came to 5 bases and at J to 5 bases, leaving 6 bases not matched to a gene. CDR3 sequence reads: CASSLGTSSETQYF. The CDR3 coding sequence is TGTGCCAGCAGCCTCGGGACTAGCTCTGAGACCCAGTACTTC.

The genes are TRBV6-6 and TRBJ2-3; TRBD1 might be the D (5 bases). Germline assignment: CDR1 MNHNY and CDR2 SVGAGI (reference sequence). V was pared by 1 base and J by 0 bases, with 8 bases between. CDR3 length: 15 amino acids. The CDR3 coding sequence is TGTGCCAGCAGTTACTTAACAGGCAGCACAGATACGCAGTATTTT. This translates into CASSYLTGSTDTQYF.